A single sample is the source of the 24 T cell receptor beta chains below, sequenced in a study of cytomegalovirus exposure and HLA in healthy donors. PCR used 60 Vbeta primers and 13 Jbeta primers. This table comes from immunoSEQ multiplex PCR, and its TCRdb copy is limited to in-frame clones, with some not included. Among about 200,000 clones listed, roughly 86% were seen once. The source material was PBMCs. The receptors shown here come from a middle-aged man in good health and CMV-seropositive.

V usage is TRBV28 and J usage is TRBJ1-1; 9 nucleotides line up with TRBD1. Germline V gives CDR1 MDHEN, CDR2 SYDVKM. The CDR3 spans 15 residues. The V segment lost 4 bases and the J segment 5 bases; nucleotides outside the gene matches: 8. CDR3 in DNA: TGTGCCAGCAGTTCACAGGGGGCGCTGGGGACTGAAGCTTTCTTT. Its protein is CASSSQGALGTEAFF. Full variable domain (rest looked up from reference TRBV28 and TRBJ1-1): DVKVTQSSRYLVKRTGEKVFLECVQDMDHENMFWYRQDPGLGLRLIYFSYDVKMKEKGDIPEGYSVSREKKERFSLILESASTNQTSMYLCASSSQGALGTEAFFGQGTRLTVV.

The chain has TRBV2 and TRBJ1-5; D unclear. Germline loops: CDR1 SNHLY, CDR2 FYNNEI. Trimming pared 7 bases from V and 2 bases from J, leaving 15 bases between. The CDR3 consists of 15 residues. CDR3 in DNA: TGTGCCAGCACCCCAAGGTGGCAGGGCAATCAGCCCCAGCATTTT. Translated, it gives CASTPRWQGNQPQHF.

The chain employs TRBV6-6 and TRBJ2-4, with a weak D call TRBD2 (5 bases). Trimming shortened V by 5 bases and J by 11 bases, and 13 bases separated the two germline ends. CDR3 length: 12 residues. Germline V gene data show CDR1 as MNHNY and CDR2 as SVGAGI (reference sequence). CDR3 DNA: TGTGCCAGCAGTGGGGATGTGGAGGTTCAGTACTTC. The encoded protein is CASSGDVEVQYF.

V and J are TRBV6-5 and TRBJ1-1; 8 bases line up with TRBD1. The germline V gene has CDR1 MNHEY and CDR2 SVGAGI. Trimming cost V 4 bases and J 0 bases; bases outside gene matches: 1. The CDR3 totals 14 residues. CDR3 in DNA: TGTGCCAGCAGTTGGACAGGGTTGAACACTGAAGCTTTCTTT. Translating gives CASSWTGLNTEAFF.

The chain is built from TRBV2 and TRBJ2-1; 10 bases align to TRBD2. V gave up 7 bases and J gave up 4 bases; unmatched junction bases: 7. The CDR3 extends over 15 amino acids. Germline V gives CDR1 SNHLY, CDR2 FYNNEI. The CDR3 reads CASNSGGADYNEQFF. CDR3 sequence (DNA): TGTGCCAGCAACAGCGGGGGGGCCGATTACAATGAGCAGTTCTTC.

This chain links TRBV5-1 with TRBJ2-3, with unresolved D. Germline assignment: CDR1 SGHRS and CDR2 YFSETQ. The CDR3 totals 15 residues. V was trimmed by 3 bases and J by 1 base, leaving 12 bases between them. CDR3 residues: CASSSPSRGTDTQYF. CDR3 DNA sequence: TGCGCCAGCAGCTCCCCAAGCCGGGGCACAGATACGCAGTATTTT.

This clone was seen just once. The chain couples TRBV5-1 to TRBJ2-2; D is possibly TRBD1 (5 bases). V was pared by 1 base and J by 7 bases, with 14 bases between. The CDR3 is made up of 15 amino acids. CDR1 and CDR2 (germline): SGHRS, YFSETQ. CDR3 bases: TGCGCCAGCAGCTTGCCCCGGGCCCAGGGCGGGGAGCTGTTTTTT. Protein product: CASSLPRAQGGELFF.

The chain couples TRBV18 to TRBJ2-5; D gene uncertain. Germline-derived CDR1 and CDR2 are KGHSH and LQKENI. This CDR3 comprises 13 residues. V was cut by 5 bases and J by 3 bases, with 10 bases left in between. The CDR3 sequence: CASSGEAEETQYF. The CDR3 DNA reads as TGTGCCAGCTCAGGAGAGGCAGAAGAGACCCAGTACTTC.

Only one count was recorded for this clone. The rearrangement links TRBV5-5 to TRBJ2-7, with D possibly TRBD1 on 5 matching bases. CDR3 length equals 12 residues. CDR1 is SGHKS and CDR2 is YYEKEE in the germline V gene (reference sequence). V gave up 4 bases and J gave up 4 bases, with 9 bases separating them. The CDR3 nucleotides are TGTGCCAGCAGCCCCGACAGATACGAGCAGTACTTC. It yields the protein CASSPDRYEQYF.

About this clone: Distinct nucleotide sequences in the sample also encode this CDR3. This rearrangement joins TRBV6-5 to TRBJ1-4, with D uncertain. The CDR3 spans 15 residues. Germline V CDR1 and CDR2: MNHEY, SVGAGI. Trimming removed 0 bases from V and 0 bases from J, with 5 bases in between. This CDR3 reads CASSYSAATNEKLFF. In nucleotides, the CDR3 is TGTGCCAGCAGTTACTCGGCTGCAACTAATGAAAAACTGTTTTTT.

This clone was seen just once. The V and J genes are TRBV14 and TRBJ1-4; D unresolved. The V end lost 0 bases, the J end lost 3 bases, and 11 bases lay between the germline ends. This CDR3 is built from 16 residues. Germline V gives CDR1 SGHDN, CDR2 FVKESK. The CDR3 sequence: CASSQDHAGSNEKLFF. The DNA of the CDR3 is TGTGCCAGCAGCCAAGATCATGCGGGATCTAATGAAAAACTGTTTTTT.

The chain carries TRBV27 and TRBJ2-1, with TRBD1 matching 7 bases. The length of the CDR3 is 14 residues. Looked up from germline, CDR1 is MNHEY and CDR2 is SMNVEV (reference sequence). Trimming took 3 bases from V and 5 from J; bases not matched to a gene: 4. CDR3: CASSLRGRHNEQFF. Here the CDR3 DNA reads TGTGCCAGCAGTTTGAGGGGGCGCCACAATGAGCAGTTCTTC.

The rearrangement joins TRBV5-1 to TRBJ2-3, with a possible D match to TRBD2 (6 bases). The CDR3 has 15 amino acids. V was clipped by 0 bases and J by 1 base, with 9 bases between them. From germline, CDR1 is SGHRS and CDR2 YFSETQ. Here the CDR3 reads CASSLAGLGTDTQYF. The CDR3, as DNA: TGCGCCAGCAGCTTGGCGGGACTTGGCACAGATACGCAGTATTTT.

The rearrangement links TRBV27 to TRBJ1-1; no clear D. V lost 4 bases and J lost 10, with 25 bases in between. The CDR3 contains 16 residues. CDR1 is MNHEY and CDR2 is SMNVEV in the germline V gene (reference sequence). CDR3 sequence (DNA): TGTGCCAGCAGTTCCGGGAATTTACGGGCGATGCATGGAGCTTTCTTT. It specifies CASSSGNLRAMHGAFF.

The V and J genes are TRBV5-1 and TRBJ2-1, with 7 bases matching TRBD2. Germline V gene sequence: CDR1 SGHRS, CDR2 YFSETQ. The V gene end was trimmed by 0 bases and the J gene end by 3 bases; junction bases not matched to a gene: 3. The CDR3 length is 15 residues. CDR3 coding DNA: TGCGCCAGCAGCTTGGTCTCTAGCGGCTACAATGAGCAGTTCTTC. Its translation is CASSLVSSGYNEQFF.

The chain employs TRBV6-1 and TRBJ1-5; TRBD1 matches 8 bases. V lost 4 bases, J lost 4 bases, and 6 bases stayed unmatched. The CDR3 spans 15 residues. Germline CDR1 MNHNS, CDR2 SASEGT. The chain's CDR3 is CASSGRTGQNQPQHF. The CDR3 region has the DNA TGTGCCAGCAGTGGAAGGACAGGGCAGAATCAGCCCCAGCATTTT.

The J gene is TRBJ1-1, the V gene TRBV2; no reliable D call. This CDR3 is 14 amino acids long. CDR1 is SNHLY and CDR2 is FYNNEI in the germline V gene. Trimming removed 8 bases at V and 5 bases at J, with 18 bases between. CDR3 amino acids: CASHGPGRKTEAFF. The CDR3 DNA is TGTGCCAGCCACGGGCCGGGGAGGAAGACTGAAGCTTTCTTT.

This clone came up a few times. The rearrangement uses TRBV18 and TRBJ1-1; no firm D call. Between the trimmed V and J ends, which lost 3 bases and 1 base, there was a span of 9 bases. The germline CDR1 and CDR2 sequences are KGHSH and LQKENI. The CDR3 spans 14 residues. The CDR3 here is CASSPVLKNTEAFF. The CDR3 DNA reads TGTGCCAGCTCACCCGTACTGAAGAACACTGAAGCTTTCTTT.

This rearrangement joins TRBV19 to TRBJ1-2; 10 nucleotides agree with TRBD1. Per the germline V gene, CDR1 is LNHDA and CDR2 is SQIVND (reference sequence). The CDR3 runs to 14 residues. Unmatched junction bases numbered 14, after V lost 9 bases and J lost 10 bases. The CDR3 loop reads CASSSTGGTVDYTF. DNA of the CDR3: TGTGCCAGCTCGTCGACAGGGGGCACAGTAGACTACACCTTC.

The genes are TRBV4-1 and TRBJ2-5; TRBD2 agrees at 13 bases. Germline CDR1 reads MGHRA; CDR2 reads YSYEKL. J was trimmed by 4 bases and V by 1 base; bases with no gene match: 0. The CDR3 covers 15 residues. CDR3 in DNA: TGCGCCAGCAGCCAAGGACTAGCGGGGGGAGAGACCCAGTACTTC. Translating gives CASSQGLAGGETQYF.

J is TRBJ2-3 and V is TRBV21-1; TRBD2 was called by the table and not checked on the DNA. TRBV21-1 is a recognized pseudogene. This CDR3 contains 16 residues. The CDR3: CASSEASGGNTDTQYF. CDR3 nucleotide sequence: TGTGCCAGCAGCGAGGCTAGCGGGGGGAACACAGATACGCAGTATTTT.

The chain recombines TRBV2 with TRBJ1-1; no definite D call. Trimming removed 6 bases at V and 9 bases at J, with 14 bases between. CDR1 is SNHLY, CDR2 FYNNEI, per germline. This CDR3 region has 12 residues. This chain's CDR3 is CASRKDIMKAFF. In nucleotides, the CDR3 is TGTGCCAGCAGGAAAGACATCATGAAAGCTTTCTTT.

The chain's CDR3 is CASSLAGVDTQYF. The DNA of the CDR3 is TGTGCCAGCAGCCTAGCGGGAGTAGATACGCAGTATTTT. This rearrangement joins TRBV28 to TRBJ2-3, with TRBD2 matching over 10 bases. This CDR3 has 13 residues. The germline gives CDR1 MDHEN, CDR2 SYDVKM. The J segment lost 5 bases and the V segment lost 6 bases, leaving 2 bases of the junction unmatched.

This clone was recorded once. The gene calls are TRBV7-7 and TRBJ2-2; tentative D call: TRBD2 (6 bases). CDR3 length equals 15 residues. The V gene's germline CDR1 is SSHAT and CDR2 FNYEAQ (reference sequence). V lost 7 bases and J lost 1, with 13 bases in between. The CDR3 DNA sequence: TGTGCCAGCACCCAAGGGGACTTGAACACCGGGGAGCTGTTTTTT. This gives the protein CASTQGDLNTGELFF.